This passage covers 10 T cell receptor beta chains from one sample sequenced in a study of blood T cell repertoires in COVID-19. Clones were sequenced by immunoSEQ multiplex PCR, and TCRdb holds only the in-frame ones, with some missing. This table has 250,000 or so clones, just over 85% appearing once. Sequences were obtained from peripheral blood. The receptors here all came from a woman in her thirties with active or convalescent COVID-19.

The chain joins TRBV4-3 to TRBJ1-1; the D is unclear. The CDR3 spans 14 residues. Trimming shortened V by 4 bases and J by 1 base, and 10 bases separated the two germline ends. CDR1 LGHNA and CDR2 YSLEER come from the germline V gene. The CDR3 DNA is TGCGCCAGCAGCCGAGAACACCAGAACACTGAAGCTTTCTTT. It yields the protein CASSREHQNTEAFF.

This rearrangement joins TRBV6-1 to TRBJ1-2, with 7 bases that match TRBD1. This CDR3 has 13 residues. V trimming: 3 bases; J trimming: 9 bases; junction bases outside the gene matches: 7. Germline V gene sequence: CDR1 MNHNS, CDR2 SASEGT. The CDR3 nucleotides read TGTGCCAGCAGTGACAACAGGGGTGAAAGCTACACCTTC. The encoded protein is CASSDNRGESYTF.

The V and J genes are TRBV7-9 and TRBJ2-5; maybe TRBD1 (5 bases). Germline V CDR1 and CDR2: SEHNR, FQNEAQ (reference sequence). The CDR3 is 16 residues long. V gave up 3 bases and J gave up 1 base, with 15 bases separating them. The CDR3 here is CASSLRKRQSQETQYF. The CDR3 nucleotides read TGTGCCAGCAGCTTGCGGAAACGACAGTCCCAAGAGACCCAGTACTTC.

This clone was recorded only once. This CDR3 reads CASSARGHVPGNTIYF. Here the CDR3 DNA reads TGTGCCAGCAGCGCCAGGGGGCATGTTCCTGGAAACACCATATATTTT. The rearrangement links TRBV9 to TRBJ1-3, with 8 bases fitting TRBD1. Germline loops: CDR1 SGDLS, CDR2 YYNGEE. J gave up 2 bases and V 3 bases, and 7 bases lay outside the gene matches. This CDR3 is built from 16 residues.

This clone has a single count. V usage is TRBV7-9 and J usage is TRBJ1-5, with D possibly being TRBD1 (5 bases). V lost 1 base to trimming and J lost 6 bases, with 10 bases between them. Germline CDR1 reads SEHNR; CDR2 reads FQNEAQ (reference sequence). This CDR3 is 14 amino acids long. CDR3 sequence reads: CASSLGQFSQPQHF. CDR3 DNA: TGTGCCAGCAGCTTAGGACAGTTTTCTCAGCCCCAGCATTTT.

The rearrangement uses TRBV7-2 and TRBJ1-2; tentatively, D is TRBD1 (5 bases). Trimming left V 3 bases short and J 4 bases short, with 12 bases between. This CDR3 is 14 amino acids long. From germline, CDR1 is SGHTA and CDR2 FQGNSA. The CDR3 protein is CASSFTGPLYGYTF. The DNA for the CDR3 is TGTGCCAGCAGCTTTACAGGACCCCTCTATGGCTACACCTTC.

The chain joins TRBV5-4 to TRBJ2-1; TRBD2 aligns across 9 bases. CDR3 length: 16 amino acids. Germline V gives CDR1 SGHNT, CDR2 YYREEE (reference sequence). J lost 6 bases, V lost 2 bases, and 9 bases had no gene match. The CDR3 spells CASSFSQLAGLNEQFF. The CDR3 DNA reads as TGTGCCAGCAGCTTTTCACAGCTAGCGGGGCTCAATGAGCAGTTCTTC.

The V and J genes are TRBV6-2 or TRBV6-3 and TRBJ1-5; D is ambiguous. The CDR3 has 16 amino acids. Germline lookup yields CDR1 MNHEY and CDR2 SVGEGT. The germline V and J ends were trimmed by 2 bases and 3 bases, with 14 bases remaining between them. The CDR3 nucleotides are TGTGCCAGCAGTTACGGAGGCAGTTCGTTCAATCAGCCCCAGCATTTT. It codes for CASSYGGSSFNQPQHF.

The genes are TRBV2 and TRBJ1-1; 9 positions match TRBD1. Per the germline V gene, CDR1 is SNHLY and CDR2 is FYNNEI. V shed 3 bases and J 5 bases; nucleotides not matched to a gene: 7. The CDR3 spans 15 residues. CDR3 bases: TGTGCCAGCAGTGAGCTATGGACAGGGGAGACTGAAGCTTTCTTT. As protein: CASSELWTGETEAFF.

The rearrangement links TRBV27 to TRBJ1-2; the match to TRBD1 covers 9 bases. Germline V CDR1 and CDR2: MNHEY, SMNVEV (reference sequence). CDR3 length equals 13 residues. Trimming at V came to 3 bases and at J to 8 bases, leaving 4 bases not matched to a gene. CDR3: CASSFSGTGGYTF. CDR3 in DNA: TGTGCCAGCAGTTTTTCCGGGACAGGGGGCTACACCTTC.